This TCR beta chain was identified during a study of blood T cell repertoires in COVID-19 (TCRdb year 2020). For context, the study as a whole: The collaborator samples originated in the United States, Italy and Spain and spanned the acute and convalescent phases of COVID-19. The prospective study material was composed of cDNA or gDNA derived from T cells, B-cell-depleted T cells, or PBMCs. Deeply sampled blood TCRbeta repertoires from subjects exposed to, actively infected with, or recovered from COVID-19 were included in the dataset. A freely available public database, intended as a resource for researchers studying the immune response to SARS-CoV-2, is where the repertoires were released. Samples were obtained from the ongoing ImmuneRACE study (first 160 participants) and from 950 to 1,500 subjects provided by 6 global collaborators. Sample metadata almost always included a de-identified subject ID, COVID-19 status, age in years and sex. Where available, HLA class I and class II types were obtained from metadata supplied by the sample provider rather than from assay-based typing. Summary of the overall study and its limitations: Clinical and demographic metadata were provided uncurated, with the amount varying by source and participant.

The collaborating institutions used their own protocols to collect whole blood in K2EDTA tubes. For TCRbeta analysis, collaborator samples were shipped as frozen whole blood, as isolated PBMCs, or as DNA extracted from either sample type. Based on the germline V gene (reference sequence), the CDR1 and CDR2 sequences are LNHDA and SQIVND. V and J are truncated by 4 bases and 2 bases respectively, leaving an intervening sequence of 8 bases. The cysteine opens and the phenylalanine closes a CDR3 of 13 amino acids. The DNA shown is the 39-base CDR3, in frame from base 1. The immunoSEQ Assay, a bias-controlled multiplex PCR, was used to amplify TCRbeta CDR3 regions from genomic DNA. The paper's processing steps were these. Within the assay, amplification of reference gene primers was used to estimate how many nucleated cells each sample contained. To quantify the absolute abundance of each unique TCRbeta CDR3 rearrangement, sequence reads were collapsed and filtered. For each sample, productive Simpson clonality was calculated as the square root of Simpson's diversity index over productive rearrangements. The table was pulled from immuneACCESS by TCRdb, which kept in-frame rearrangements only. Such tables lose some clones; where checked, under half of the loss comes from unresolved V genes, and the rest has no known cause. The V and J calls and the clone size are those of that table, but D and trimming were determined from the DNA. This sample holds under 250,000 clones; approximately 86% were observed only once. The ten most abundant clones make up roughly 1.4% of the sample.

Regarding this clone: There is no known antigen for this receptor. Base qualities are not recorded, but no much larger clone differs from it by a single base.

The chain was built from TRBV19 and TRBJ1-1, with TRBD1 tentatively as D gene (6 bases match). The material sequenced was peripheral blood. The clonotype originates from a man at least 80 years old with acute or convalescent COVID-19. In nucleotide form, the sequence is TGTGCCAGTAGTAACAGGGTAAACACTGAAGCTTTCTTT. This sequence encodes CASSNRVNTEAFF.